Listed below are T cell receptor beta chains from one sample, sequenced in a study of shared clonotypes between healthy human individuals. Measured with immunoSEQ multiplex PCR; TCRdb has only the in-frame clones, and not every one. Among about 2 million clones listed, 90% to 95% were seen once. The sequencing input was naive CD4+ T cells sorted from blood. These receptors originate from a man younger than 30 in good health. Both conserved end residues are part of each CDR3. A D gene is named only where the DNA matches it firmly. Only part of the rows carry a size: once, few, many, or a class if the clone is expanded.

clone_size: .; j_call: TRBJ2-1; v_call: TRBV20-1; d_call: .; cdr3_nt: TGCAGTGCTACCTCCTACAATGAGCAGTTCTTC; cdr3_aa: CSATSYNEQFF
clone_size: .; j_call: TRBJ2-3; v_call: TRBV11-2; d_call: TRBD2; cdr3_nt: TGTGCCAGCAGCTTAGTGGTTAGCGGGGGGCAGGATACGCAGTATTTT; cdr3_aa: CASSLVVSGGQDTQYF
clone_size: .; j_call: TRBJ2-1; v_call: TRBV5-4; d_call: TRBD1; cdr3_nt: TGTGCCATCACGAACAGGGGGCTCACACGGAATGAGCAGTTCTTC; cdr3_aa: CAITNRGLTRNEQFF
clone_size: .; j_call: TRBJ2-2; v_call: TRBV5-1; d_call: TRBD2; cdr3_nt: TGCGCCAGCAGCTTGTACGTGCTAGCGGGTATTACCGGGGAGCTGTTTTTT; cdr3_aa: CASSLYVLAGITGELFF
clone_size: once; j_call: TRBJ2-5; v_call: TRBV5-4; d_call: TRBD2; cdr3_nt: TGTGCCAGCAGCTTGGCACTAGCGGGAGTCGAGACCCAGTACTTC; cdr3_aa: CASSLALAGVETQYF
clone_size: .; j_call: TRBJ2-5; v_call: TRBV9; d_call: .; cdr3_nt: TGTGCCAGCAGCCAGGATGCTGGGACCCAGTACTTC; cdr3_aa: CASSQDAGTQYF
clone_size: .; j_call: TRBJ1-5; v_call: TRBV28; d_call: .; cdr3_nt: TGTGCCAGCAGTTCCTCCCCTGACAAGGTAGGGGCTTATAGCAATCAGCCCCAGCATTTT; cdr3_aa: CASSSSPDKVGAYSNQPQHF
clone_size: once; j_call: TRBJ2-7; v_call: TRBV28; d_call: .; cdr3_nt: TGTGCCAGTATTGACAGGAGCTCCTACGAGCAGTACTTC; cdr3_aa: CASIDRSSYEQYF
clone_size: .; j_call: TRBJ2-7; v_call: TRBV7-9; d_call: .; cdr3_nt: TGTGCCAGCAGCTTAGAGACGACGAGCGAGCAGTACTTC; cdr3_aa: CASSLETTSEQYF
clone_size: .; j_call: TRBJ1-1; v_call: TRBV10-1; d_call: .; cdr3_nt: TGCGCCAGCAGGGACAGCCTGAACACTGAAGCTTTCTTT; cdr3_aa: CASRDSLNTEAFF
clone_size: .; j_call: TRBJ1-1; v_call: TRBV6-5; d_call: .; cdr3_nt: TGTGCCAGCCACCCGACGGCCCTGAACACTGAAGCTTTCTTT; cdr3_aa: CASHPTALNTEAFF
clone_size: .; j_call: TRBJ2-4; v_call: TRBV6-1; d_call: .; cdr3_nt: TGTGCCAGCAAAGGGAAAAACATTCAGTACTTC; cdr3_aa: CASKGKNIQYF
clone_size: .; j_call: TRBJ2-1; v_call: TRBV9; d_call: TRBD2; cdr3_nt: TGTGCCAGCAGCTACTCGACTAGCGGGAGCTCCTACAATGAGCAGTTCTTC; cdr3_aa: CASSYSTSGSSYNEQFF
clone_size: .; j_call: TRBJ2-7; v_call: TRBV5-5; d_call: TRBD1; cdr3_nt: TGTGCCAGCAGCCCGGACAGGGGCTACGAGCAGTACTTC; cdr3_aa: CASSPDRGYEQYF
clone_size: .; j_call: TRBJ2-5; v_call: TRBV2; d_call: .; cdr3_nt: TGTGCCAGCAGGAGCGACATCGGGACCCAGTACTTC; cdr3_aa: CASRSDIGTQYF
clone_size: .; j_call: TRBJ2-7; v_call: TRBV27; d_call: TRBD1; cdr3_nt: TGTGCCAGCAGCCAGCCTAACAGGGGGGCCTACGAGCAGTACTTC; cdr3_aa: CASSQPNRGAYEQYF